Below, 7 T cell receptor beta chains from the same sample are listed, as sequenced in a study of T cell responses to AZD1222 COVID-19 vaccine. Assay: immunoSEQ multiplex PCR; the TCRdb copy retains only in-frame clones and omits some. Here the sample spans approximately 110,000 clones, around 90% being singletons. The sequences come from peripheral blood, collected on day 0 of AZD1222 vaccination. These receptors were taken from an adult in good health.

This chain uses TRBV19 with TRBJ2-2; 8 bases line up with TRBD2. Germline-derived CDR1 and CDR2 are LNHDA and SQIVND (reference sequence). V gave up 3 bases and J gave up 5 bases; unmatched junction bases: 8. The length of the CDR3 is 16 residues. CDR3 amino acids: CASSIGGSGTTGELFF. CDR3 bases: TGTGCCAGTAGTATTGGTGGTAGCGGGACGACCGGGGAGCTGTTTTTT.

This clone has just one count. CDR3 sequence reads: CASSRGGGNQPQHF. The CDR3 coding sequence is TGTGCCAGCAGCCGCGGGGGGGGCAATCAGCCCCAGCATTTT. The chain links TRBV7-2 to TRBJ1-5; D may be TRBD1 (5 bases). The length of the CDR3 is 14 residues. Germline values: CDR1 SGHTA, CDR2 FQGNSA. V was pared by 5 bases and J by 2 bases, with 10 bases between.

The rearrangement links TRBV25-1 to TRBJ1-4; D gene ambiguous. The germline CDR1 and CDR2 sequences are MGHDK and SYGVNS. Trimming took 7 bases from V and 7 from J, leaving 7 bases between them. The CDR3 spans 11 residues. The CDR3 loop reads CASNSGEKLFF. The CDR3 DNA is TGTGCCAGCAACTCCGGTGAAAAACTGTTTTTT.

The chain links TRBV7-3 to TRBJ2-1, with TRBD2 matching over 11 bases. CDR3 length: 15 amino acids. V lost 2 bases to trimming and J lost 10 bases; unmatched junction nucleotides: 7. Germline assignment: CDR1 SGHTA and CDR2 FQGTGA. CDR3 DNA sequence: TGTGCCAGCAGCTTAGTGCTAGCGGGGGGCTCGGAGCAGTTCTTC. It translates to CASSLVLAGGSEQFF.

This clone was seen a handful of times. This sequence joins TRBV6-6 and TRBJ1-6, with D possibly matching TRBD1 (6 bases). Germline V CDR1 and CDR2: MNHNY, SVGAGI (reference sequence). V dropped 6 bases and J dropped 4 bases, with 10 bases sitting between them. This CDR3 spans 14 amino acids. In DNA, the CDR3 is TGTGCCAGCAGACAGGACAGATATAATTCACCCCTCCACTTT. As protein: CASRQDRYNSPLHF.

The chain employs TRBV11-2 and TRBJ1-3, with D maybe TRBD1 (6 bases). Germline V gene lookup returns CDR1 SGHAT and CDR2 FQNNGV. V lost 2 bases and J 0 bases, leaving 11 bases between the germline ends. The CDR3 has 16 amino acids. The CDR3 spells CASSLTGPASGNTIYF. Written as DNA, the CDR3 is TGTGCCAGCAGCTTAACAGGGCCGGCCTCTGGAAACACCATATATTTT.

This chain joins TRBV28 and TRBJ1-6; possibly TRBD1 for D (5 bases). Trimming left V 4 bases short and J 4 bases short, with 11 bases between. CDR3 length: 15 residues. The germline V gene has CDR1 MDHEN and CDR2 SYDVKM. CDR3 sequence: CASSSRGLYNSPLHF. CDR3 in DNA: TGTGCCAGCAGTTCTCGGGGACTATATAATTCACCCCTCCACTTT.